This record concerns one T cell receptor beta chain sequence. TCR beta CDR3 region amplification was performed from RNA transcripts. HTBI primers were the set used in a first-round RT-PCR of the TCR CDR3. TCRdb called the multiplex PCR reads again in MiXCR, with one record for every CDR3 protein. The sample includes a few hundred thousand distinct CDR3 sequences, more than 45% seen only once; the top ten take around 7.7%. This sample was taken from a study of T cells in Graves' hyperthyroidism and ophthalmopathy. The germline gives CDR1 DFQATT, CDR2 SNEGSKA (reference sequence). This CDR3 has 13 residues. With 4 bases removed from V and 14 bases from J, the gap between germline ends came to 21 bases.

The chain joins TRBV20-1 to TRBJ1-5; D not resolved. The sequencing input was peripheral blood or thyroid tissue (not recorded which). The sequence derives from a woman between 18 and 29 years old with Graves' hyperthyroidism. The CDR3 DNA reads as TGCAGTGCTAAGCCTTTGAGGGCTGTCTACGAGCATTTT. Its protein product is CSAKPLRAVYEHF.